The rows below give T cell receptor beta chains drawn from one sample of a study of a mutant IDH1 vaccine in newly diagnosed glioma. Sequencing used immunoSEQ multiplex PCR; TCRdb keeps in-frame clones, though not all of them. The sample consists of about 42,000 clones, around 85% of them appearing once. These receptors' targets are unknown. Here the sequenced sample was PBMCs, taken from a glioma patient whose treatment included an IDH1 peptide vaccine. The source is a man aged 35-49 years with glioma. CDR3s include the opening cysteine and the closing phenylalanine or tryptophan. A D gene is named only where the DNA matches it firmly. Clone size is not always given. Where it is, it says once, few, many or a class for expanded clones.

size | J | D | V | CDR3 | DNA
- | TRBJ2-3 | - | TRBV7-2 | CASSLALLVTDTQYF | TGTGCCAGCAGCTTAGCTTTGCTAGTCACAGATACGCAGTATTTT
- | TRBJ1-4 | - | TRBV18 | CASSPDITATNEKLFF | TGTGCCAGCTCACCCGACATCACCGCAACTAATGAAAAACTGTTTTTT
once | TRBJ2-7 | - | TRBV6-5 | CASSYSGGSSYEQYF | TGTGCCAGCAGTTACTCGGGCGGCAGCTCCTACGAGCAGTACTTC
- | TRBJ2-1 | TRBD2 | TRBV4-1 | CASSQALAYDEQFF | TGCGCCAGCAGCCAAGCACTAGCGTACGATGAGCAGTTCTTC
- | TRBJ2-7 | - | TRBV9 | CASSVVIVGEQYF | TGTGCCAGCAGCGTAGTGATCGTAGGCGAGCAGTACTTC
- | TRBJ2-3 | TRBD2 | TRBV5-1 | CASSFGTSGKTDTQYF | TGCGCCAGCAGCTTCGGGACTAGCGGGAAGACAGATACGCAGTATTTT
- | TRBJ2-7 | TRBD2 | TRBV6-1 | CASSGLAESSYEQYF | TGTGCCAGCAGTGGACTAGCGGAAAGCTCCTACGAGCAGTACTTC
- | TRBJ2-7 | TRBD1 | TRBV6-5 | CASSYSQGAYEQYF | TGTGCCAGCAGTTACTCGCAGGGGGCCTACGAGCAGTACTTC
- | TRBJ2-5 | - | TRBV7-2 | CASSLVAGPGLKTQYF | TGTGCCAGCAGCTTAGTGGCGGGACCGGGGTTGAAGACCCAGTACTTC
- | TRBJ2-7 | TRBD1 | TRBV4-1 | CASSRTGGHEQYF | TGCGCCAGCAGCAGGACAGGGGGGCACGAGCAGTACTTC
- | TRBJ2-1 | - | TRBV6-6 | CASSYSRSNEQFF | TGTGCCAGCAGTTACTCGAGAAGCAATGAGCAGTTCTTC
- | TRBJ2-2 | - | TRBV18 | CASSPFDRANTGELFF | TGTGCCAGCTCACCCTTCGACCGCGCGAACACCGGGGAGCTGTTTTTT
- | TRBJ2-3 | - | TRBV7-9 | CASSLVSTDTQYF | TGTGCCAGCAGCTTAGTGAGCACAGATACGCAGTATTTT
- | TRBJ2-7 | - | TRBV9 | CASSASPSDRYEQYF | TGTGCCAGCAGCGCCTCCCCTAGCGACCGCTACGAGCAGTACTTC
- | TRBJ2-5 | TRBD1 | TRBV5-4 | CAMGQGQETQYF | TGTGCCATGGGACAGGGACAAGAGACCCAGTACTTC
- | TRBJ2-7 | TRBD2 | TRBV10-3 | CAIGREGLYEQYF | TGTGCCATCGGTCGGGAGGGTCTGTACGAGCAGTACTTC
- | TRBJ2-7 | - | TRBV29-1 | CSVALSYEQYF | TGCAGCGTTGCCCTTAGCTACGAGCAGTACTTC
- | TRBJ1-1 | - | TRBV2 | CASSDQAPGDTEAFF | TGTGCCAGCAGTGATCAGGCCCCTGGGGACACTGAAGCTTTCTTT
- | TRBJ1-2 | TRBD1 | TRBV2 | CASSADRDGYTF | TGTGCCAGCAGTGCAGACAGGGATGGCTACACCTTC
- | TRBJ2-3 | - | TRBV18 | CASSPGSKSTDTQYF | TGTGCCAGCTCACCAGGATCGAAAAGCACAGATACGCAGTATTTT
- | TRBJ1-2 | - | TRBV7-9 | CASSSRTESNYGYTF | TGTGCCAGCAGCTCCCGGACCGAATCCAACTATGGCTACACCTTC
- | TRBJ2-7 | TRBD2 | TRBV2 | CASSERGGLRTFPREQYF | TGTGCCAGCAGTGAACGGGGGGGGCTCCGAACATTTCCTAGGGAGCAGTACTTC
- | TRBJ2-7 | - | TRBV7-2 | CASSLAWRDGEQYF | TGTGCCAGCAGCTTGGCGTGGCGGGACGGCGAGCAGTACTTC
once | TRBJ2-7 | - | TRBV7-9 | CASSLAYSIYEQYF | TGTGCCAGCAGCTTAGCGTACTCTATCTACGAGCAGTACTTC
- | TRBJ2-2 | - | TRBV6-6 | CASSYDRRNTGELFF | TGTGCCAGCAGTTATGATCGGAGGAACACCGGGGAGCTGTTTTTT
- | TRBJ2-3 | TRBD1 | TRBV4-3 | CASSLGQGADTQYF | TGCGCCAGCAGCCTCGGACAGGGTGCAGATACGCAGTATTTT
- | TRBJ2-5 | TRBD2 | TRBV5-4 | CASSLGGGQETQYF | TGTGCCAGCAGCTTGGGGGGAGGGCAAGAGACCCAGTACTTC
- | TRBJ1-1 | TRBD1 | TRBV19 | CASSNRGTEAFF | TGTGCCAGTAGTAACAGGGGCACTGAAGCTTTCTTT
- | TRBJ2-1 | - | TRBV21-1 | CASTGQCSYNEQFF | TGTGCCAGTACCGGACAGTGCTCCTACAATGAGCAGTTCTTC
- | TRBJ2-7 | TRBD2 | TRBV6-6 | CASSLTSGSIEQYF | TGTGCCAGCAGTCTGACTAGCGGGAGTATCGAGCAGTACTTC
- | TRBJ1-4 | - | TRBV28 | CASSSRHEKLFF | TGTGCCAGCAGTTCACGTCACGAAAAACTGTTTTTT
few | TRBJ2-1 | TRBD1 | TRBV5-1 | CASSLTQGSPYNEQFF | TGCGCCAGCAGCTTAACACAGGGGTCCCCCTACAATGAGCAGTTCTTC
- | TRBJ1-1 | - | TRBV5-1 | CASSLEIPSEAFF | TGCGCCAGCAGCTTGGAGATCCCATCTGAAGCTTTCTTT